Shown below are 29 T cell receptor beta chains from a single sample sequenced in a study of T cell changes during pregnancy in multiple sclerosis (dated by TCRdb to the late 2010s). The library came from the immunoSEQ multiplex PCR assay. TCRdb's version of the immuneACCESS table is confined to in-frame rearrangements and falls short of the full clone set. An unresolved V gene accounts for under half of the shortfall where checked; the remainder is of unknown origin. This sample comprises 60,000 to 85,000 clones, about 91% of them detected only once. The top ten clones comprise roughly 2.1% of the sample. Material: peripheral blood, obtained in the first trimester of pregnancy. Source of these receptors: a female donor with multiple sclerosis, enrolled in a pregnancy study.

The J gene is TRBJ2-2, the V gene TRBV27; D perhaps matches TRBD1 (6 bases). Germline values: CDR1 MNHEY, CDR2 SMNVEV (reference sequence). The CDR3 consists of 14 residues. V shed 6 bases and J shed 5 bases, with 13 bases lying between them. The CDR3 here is CASRRGLRTGELFF. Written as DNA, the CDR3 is TGTGCCAGCAGAAGGGGGTTGCGGACCGGGGAGCTGTTTTTT.

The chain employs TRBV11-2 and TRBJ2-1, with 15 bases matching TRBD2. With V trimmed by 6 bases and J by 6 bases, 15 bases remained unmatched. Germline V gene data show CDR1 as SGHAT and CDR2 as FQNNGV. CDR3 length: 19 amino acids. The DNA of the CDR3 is TGTGCCAGCAGTTTAATTGGACTAGCGGGGGGGAGTTTAGGCAATGAGCAGTTCTTC. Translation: CASSLIGLAGGSLGNEQFF. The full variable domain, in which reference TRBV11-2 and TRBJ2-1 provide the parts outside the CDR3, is EAGVAQSPRYKIIEKRQSVAFWCNPISGHATLYWYQQILGQGPKLLIQFQNNGVVDDSQLPKDRFSAERLKGVDSTLKIQPAKLEDSAVYLCASSLIGLAGGSLGNEQFFGPGTRLTVL.

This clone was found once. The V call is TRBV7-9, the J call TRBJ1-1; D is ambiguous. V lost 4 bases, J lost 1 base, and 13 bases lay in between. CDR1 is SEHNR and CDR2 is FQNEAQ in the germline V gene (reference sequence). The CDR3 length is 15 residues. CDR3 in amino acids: CASSSSTHGNTEAFF. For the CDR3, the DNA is TGTGCCAGCAGCTCCTCCACTCATGGGAACACTGAAGCTTTCTTT.

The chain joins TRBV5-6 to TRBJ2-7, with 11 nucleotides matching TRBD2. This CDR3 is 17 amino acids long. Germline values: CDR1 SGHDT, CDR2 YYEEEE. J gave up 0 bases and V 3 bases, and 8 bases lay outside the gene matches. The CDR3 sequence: CASSSMGLADSSYEQYF. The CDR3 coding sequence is TGTGCCAGCAGCTCAATGGGACTAGCGGATAGCTCCTACGAGCAGTACTTC.

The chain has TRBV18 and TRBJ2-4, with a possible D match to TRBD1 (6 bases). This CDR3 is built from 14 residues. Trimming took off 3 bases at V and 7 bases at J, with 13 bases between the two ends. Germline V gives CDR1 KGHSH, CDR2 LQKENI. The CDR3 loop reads CASSPKTGTNIQYF. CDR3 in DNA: TGTGCCAGCTCACCGAAAACAGGGACGAACATTCAGTACTTC. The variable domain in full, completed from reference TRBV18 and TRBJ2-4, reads NAGVMQNPRHLVRRRGQEARLRCSPMKGHSHVYWYRQLPEEGLKFMVYLQKENIIDESGMPKERFSAEFPKEGPSILRIQQVVRGDSAAYFCASSPKTGTNIQYFGAGTRLSVL.

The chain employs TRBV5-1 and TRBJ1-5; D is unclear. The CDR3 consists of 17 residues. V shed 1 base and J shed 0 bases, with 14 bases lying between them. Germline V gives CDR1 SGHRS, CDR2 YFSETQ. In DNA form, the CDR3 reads TGCGCCAGCAGCTTGTCGCCGGTCGGTCATAGCAATCAGCCCCAGCATTTT. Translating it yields CASSLSPVGHSNQPQHF.

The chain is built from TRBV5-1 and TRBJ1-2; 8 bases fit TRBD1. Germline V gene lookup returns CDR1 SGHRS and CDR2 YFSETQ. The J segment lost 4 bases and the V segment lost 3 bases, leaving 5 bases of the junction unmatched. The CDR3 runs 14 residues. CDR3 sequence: CASSWDRSTYGYTF. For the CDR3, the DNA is TGCGCCAGCAGCTGGGACAGGAGCACCTATGGCTACACCTTC. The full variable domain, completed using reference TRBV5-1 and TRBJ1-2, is KAGVTQTPRYLIKTRGQQVTLSCSPISGHRSVSWYQQTPGQGLQFLFEYFSETQRNKGNFPGRFSGRQFSNSRSEMNVSTLELGDSALYLCASSWDRSTYGYTFGSGTRLTVV.

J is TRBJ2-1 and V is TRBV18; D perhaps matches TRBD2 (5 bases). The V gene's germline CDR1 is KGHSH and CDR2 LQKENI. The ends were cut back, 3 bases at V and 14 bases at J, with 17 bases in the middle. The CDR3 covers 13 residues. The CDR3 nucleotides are TGTGCCAGCTCACCCACACGAGAGGGTAGCAAGTTCTTC. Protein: CASSPTREGSKFF.

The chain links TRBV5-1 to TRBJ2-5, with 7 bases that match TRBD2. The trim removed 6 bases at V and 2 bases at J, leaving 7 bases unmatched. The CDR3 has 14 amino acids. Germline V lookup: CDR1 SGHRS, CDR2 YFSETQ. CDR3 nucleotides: TGCGCCAGCACCGCGGCGGGGGTTCAAGAGACCCAGTACTTC. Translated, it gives CASTAAGVQETQYF.

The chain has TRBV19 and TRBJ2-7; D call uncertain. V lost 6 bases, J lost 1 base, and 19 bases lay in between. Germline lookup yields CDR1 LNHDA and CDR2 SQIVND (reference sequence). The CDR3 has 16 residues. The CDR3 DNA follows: TGTGCCAGTAGGCCCGAATCGACATCGCCTTCCTACGAGCAGTACTTC. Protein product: CASRPESTSPSYEQYF.

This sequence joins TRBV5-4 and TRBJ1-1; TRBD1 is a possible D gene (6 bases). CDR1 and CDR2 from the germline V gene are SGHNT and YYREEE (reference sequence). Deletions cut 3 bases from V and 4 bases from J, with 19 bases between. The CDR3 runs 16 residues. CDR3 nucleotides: TGTGCCAGCAGCTCCCCCAGGGGTGCATCGAGCACTGAAGCTTTCTTT. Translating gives CASSSPRGASSTEAFF.

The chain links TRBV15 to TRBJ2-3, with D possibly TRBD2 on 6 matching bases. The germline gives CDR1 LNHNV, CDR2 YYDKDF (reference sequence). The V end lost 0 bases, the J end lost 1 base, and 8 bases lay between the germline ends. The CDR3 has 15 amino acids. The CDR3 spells CATSRDTGGTDTQYF. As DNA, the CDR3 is TGTGCCACCAGCAGAGATACGGGGGGCACAGATACGCAGTATTTT. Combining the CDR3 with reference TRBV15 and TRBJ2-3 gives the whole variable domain DAMVIQNPRYQVTQFGKPVTLSCSQTLNHNVMYWYQQKSSQAPKLLFHYYDKDFNNEADTPDNFQSRRPNTSFCFLDIRSPGLGDTAMYLCATSRDTGGTDTQYFGPGTRLTVL.

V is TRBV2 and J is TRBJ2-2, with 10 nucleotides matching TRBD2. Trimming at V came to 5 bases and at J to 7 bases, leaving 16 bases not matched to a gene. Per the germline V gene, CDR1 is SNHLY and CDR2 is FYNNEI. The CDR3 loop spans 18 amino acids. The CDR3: CASSNEGGLAGVSGELFF. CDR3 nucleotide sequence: TGTGCCAGCAGTAACGAGGGTGGTCTAGCGGGAGTAAGCGGGGAGCTGTTTTTT.

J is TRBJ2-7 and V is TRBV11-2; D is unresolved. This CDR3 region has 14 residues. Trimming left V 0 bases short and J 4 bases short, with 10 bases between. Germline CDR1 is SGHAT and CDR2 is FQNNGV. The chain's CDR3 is CASSLDGGRYEQYF. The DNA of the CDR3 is TGTGCCAGCAGCTTAGACGGCGGCCGGTACGAGCAGTACTTC.

CDR3 nucleotide sequence: TGTGCCAGTAGTATAGGGGGCAGGGGAAATCAGCCCCAGCATTTT. It specifies CASSIGGRGNQPQHF. This chain connects TRBV19 to TRBJ1-5; possible D gene TRBD1, 6 bases. CDR3 length: 15 residues. Germline lookup yields CDR1 LNHDA and CDR2 SQIVND (reference sequence). V lost 1 base, J lost 4 bases, and 11 bases lay in between.

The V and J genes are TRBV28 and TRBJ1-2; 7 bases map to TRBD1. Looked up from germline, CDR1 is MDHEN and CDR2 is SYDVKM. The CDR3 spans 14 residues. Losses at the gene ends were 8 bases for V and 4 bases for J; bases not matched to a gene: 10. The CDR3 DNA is TGTGCCAGCTACTCCGGGACAGATGGCTATGGCTACACCTTC. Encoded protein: CASYSGTDGYGYTF.

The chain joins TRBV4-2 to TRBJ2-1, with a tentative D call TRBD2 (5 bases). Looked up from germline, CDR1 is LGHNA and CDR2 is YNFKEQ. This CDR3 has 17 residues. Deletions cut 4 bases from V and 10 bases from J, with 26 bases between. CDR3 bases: TGTGCCAGCAGCCGAGATGTCAGCGGAGCTCCGACTCCGGAGCAGTTCTTC. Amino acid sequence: CASSRDVSGAPTPEQFF.

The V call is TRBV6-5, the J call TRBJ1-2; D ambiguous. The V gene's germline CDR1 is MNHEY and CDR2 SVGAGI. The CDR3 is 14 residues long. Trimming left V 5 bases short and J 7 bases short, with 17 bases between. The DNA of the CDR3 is TGTGCCAGCAGTCCCCGTGGGCAGTCTGGTGGCTACACCTTC. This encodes CASSPRGQSGGYTF.

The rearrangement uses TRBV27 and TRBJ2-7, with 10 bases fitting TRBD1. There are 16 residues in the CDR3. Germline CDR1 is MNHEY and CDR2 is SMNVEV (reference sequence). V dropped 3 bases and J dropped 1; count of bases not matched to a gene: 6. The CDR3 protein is CASSFVVDRGSYEQYF. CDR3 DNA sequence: TGTGCCAGCAGTTTTGTGGTGGACAGGGGGTCCTACGAGCAGTACTTC.

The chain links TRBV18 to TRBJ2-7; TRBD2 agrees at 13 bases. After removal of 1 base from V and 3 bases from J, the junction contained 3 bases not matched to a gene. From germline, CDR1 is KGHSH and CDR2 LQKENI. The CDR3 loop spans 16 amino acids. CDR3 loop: CASSPLGTSGIYEQYF. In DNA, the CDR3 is TGTGCCAGCTCACCACTTGGGACTAGCGGGATCTACGAGCAGTACTTC.

The chain's CDR3 is CASSLLGDGNQPQHF. The CDR3 DNA sequence: TGTGCCAGCAGTTTACTGGGAGATGGCAATCAGCCCCAGCATTTT. The chain joins TRBV28 to TRBJ1-5; no clear D gene. Germline CDR1 is MDHEN and CDR2 is SYDVKM. The CDR3 spans 15 residues. V was pared by 2 bases and J by 2 bases, with 10 bases between.

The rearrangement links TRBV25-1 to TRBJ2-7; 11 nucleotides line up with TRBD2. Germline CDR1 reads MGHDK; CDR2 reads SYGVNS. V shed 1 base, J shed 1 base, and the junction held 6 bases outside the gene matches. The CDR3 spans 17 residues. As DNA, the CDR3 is TGTGCCAGCAGTGAATGTTTGACTAGCGGGATTTCCTACGAGCAGTACTTC. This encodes CASSECLTSGISYEQYF.

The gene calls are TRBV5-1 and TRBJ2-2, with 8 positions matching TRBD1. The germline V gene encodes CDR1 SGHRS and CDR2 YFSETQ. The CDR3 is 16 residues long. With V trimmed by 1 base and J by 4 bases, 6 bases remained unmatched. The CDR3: CASSLRTGRGTGELFF. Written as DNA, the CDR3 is TGCGCCAGCAGCTTGAGGACAGGGCGAGGCACCGGGGAGCTGTTTTTT.

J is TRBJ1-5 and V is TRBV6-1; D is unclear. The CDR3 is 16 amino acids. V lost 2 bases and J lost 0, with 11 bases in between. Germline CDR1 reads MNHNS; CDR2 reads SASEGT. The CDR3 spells CASSEMSRNSNQPQHF. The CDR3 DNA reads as TGTGCCAGCAGTGAAATGTCGCGAAATAGCAATCAGCCCCAGCATTTT.

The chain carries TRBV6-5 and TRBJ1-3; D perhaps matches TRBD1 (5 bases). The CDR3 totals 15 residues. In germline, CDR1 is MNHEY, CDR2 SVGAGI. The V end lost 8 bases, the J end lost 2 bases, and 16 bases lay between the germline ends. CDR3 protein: CASSFREGAGNTIYF. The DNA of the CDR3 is TGTGCCAGCTCATTCAGGGAAGGAGCTGGAAACACCATATATTTT.

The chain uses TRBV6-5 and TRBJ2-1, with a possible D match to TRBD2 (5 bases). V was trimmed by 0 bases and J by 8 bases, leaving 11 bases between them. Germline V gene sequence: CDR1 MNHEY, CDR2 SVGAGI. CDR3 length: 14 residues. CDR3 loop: CASSYSGGPDEQFF. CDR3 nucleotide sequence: TGTGCCAGCAGTTACTCAGGCGGGCCTGATGAGCAGTTCTTC.

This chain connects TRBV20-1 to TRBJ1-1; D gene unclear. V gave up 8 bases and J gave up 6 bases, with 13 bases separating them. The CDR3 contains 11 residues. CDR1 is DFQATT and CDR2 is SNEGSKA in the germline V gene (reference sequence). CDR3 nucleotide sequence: TGCAGTTTGGGAGGTATCGCTGAAGCTTTCTTT. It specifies CSLGGIAEAFF.

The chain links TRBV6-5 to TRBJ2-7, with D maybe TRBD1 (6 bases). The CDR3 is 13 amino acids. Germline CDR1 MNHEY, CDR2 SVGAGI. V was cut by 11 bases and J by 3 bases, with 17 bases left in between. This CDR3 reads CAVGRDTNYEQYF. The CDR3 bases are TGTGCCGTAGGCCGGGACACGAACTACGAGCAGTACTTC.

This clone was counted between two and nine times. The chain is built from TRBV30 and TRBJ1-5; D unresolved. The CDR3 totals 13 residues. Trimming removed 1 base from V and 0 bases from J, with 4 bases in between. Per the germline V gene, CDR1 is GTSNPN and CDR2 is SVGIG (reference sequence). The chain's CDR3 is CAWSGSSNQPQHF. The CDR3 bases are TGTGCCTGGAGTGGGAGTAGCAATCAGCCCCAGCATTTT.